This T cell receptor beta chain came from a study of cytomegalovirus exposure and HLA in healthy donors. It was with 60 Vbeta and 13 Jbeta primers that the PCR ran. Libraries were prepared by immunoSEQ multiplex PCR; TCRdb keeps only in-frame clonotypes and omits some of them. Among some 90,000 clones, 76% were seen once, and the ten largest hold about 2.9%. CDR3 size: 18 residues. Germline CDR1 LGHNA, CDR2 YSLEER. V gave up 4 bases and J gave up 4 bases; unmatched junction bases: 17. This sequence originates from a man aged 35 to 55 in good health and CMV-seronegative. J is TRBJ1-2 and V is TRBV4-3, with 8 bases matching TRBD1. Input material: PBMCs. This CDR3 is CASSPRGAGGANVYGYTF. CDR3 sequence (DNA): TGCGCCAGCAGCCCTAGGGGTGCAGGGGGCGCGAATGTCTATGGCTACACCTTC.